These 11 T cell receptor beta chains came from one sample sequenced in a study of shared clonotypes between healthy human individuals. Naive CD8 cells comprised CD45RO-negative, CCR7-positively selected cells, excluding terminally differentiated effector memory CD45RA+ cells. Using immunoSEQ multiplex PCR, the repertoire was profiled, and TCRdb retains in-frame clones only, with some absent. The data hold hundreds of thousands of clones, with roughly 96% observed a single time. Sequencing input: naive CD8+ T cells sorted from blood. The receptor set was obtained from a woman in her 30s in good health.

The chain joins TRBV6-1 to TRBJ2-1, with D hard to call. Germline assignment: CDR1 MNHNS and CDR2 SASEGT. The V end lost 2 bases, the J end lost 3 bases, and 11 bases lay between the germline ends. The CDR3 contains 15 residues. The CDR3 DNA follows: TGTGCCAGCAGTGAACCCAAAGACTTCTACAATGAGCAGTTCTTC. Amino acid sequence: CASSEPKDFYNEQFF.

This rearrangement joins TRBV28 to TRBJ2-7, with 7 bases aligning to TRBD2. The CDR3 consists of 15 residues. In germline, CDR1 is MDHEN, CDR2 SYDVKM. V was clipped by 5 bases and J by 5 bases; unmatched bases: 12. The CDR3 coding sequence is TGTGCCAGCAGTATAACTAGCGTGAGCCCGGACGAGCAGTACTTC. It is translated as CASSITSVSPDEQYF.

The gene calls are TRBV28 and TRBJ2-7; D may be TRBD1 or TRBD2 (5 bases each). V lost 8 bases to trimming and J lost 5 bases, with 28 bases between them. Germline CDR1 MDHEN, CDR2 SYDVKM. The CDR3 is 17 residues long. The CDR3 sequence: CASDRHSRAWGIDEQYF. For the CDR3, the DNA is TGTGCCAGCGATCGGCATAGTAGGGCATGGGGGATTGACGAGCAGTACTTC.

The chain combines TRBV15 with TRBJ2-1; D could derive from TRBD1 or TRBD2 (5 bases each). This CDR3 has 14 amino acids. Looked up from germline, CDR1 is LNHNV and CDR2 is YYDKDF (reference sequence). V lost 9 bases and J lost 7, with 19 bases in between. CDR3 region: CATERQGPQNEQFF. The CDR3 DNA follows: TGTGCCACGGAGAGGCAGGGACCACAGAATGAGCAGTTCTTC.

This chain connects TRBV7-9 to TRBJ2-3; 9 bases match TRBD2. The CDR3 has 13 residues. Per the germline V gene, CDR1 is SEHNR and CDR2 is FQNEAQ (reference sequence). The V gene end was trimmed by 5 bases and the J gene end by 7 bases; junction bases not matched to a gene: 4. The CDR3 DNA follows: TGTGCCAGCAGCCACGGGACTAGCAATACGCAGTATTTT. Translated: CASSHGTSNTQYF.

This rearrangement joins TRBV15 to TRBJ2-7; TRBD1 matches at 9 bases. The germline gives CDR1 LNHNV, CDR2 YYDKDF (reference sequence). V lost 6 bases, J lost 2 bases, and 5 bases stayed unmatched. The CDR3 has 14 amino acids. CDR3 in amino acids: CATRGTGPPYEQYF. DNA of the CDR3: TGTGCCACCAGGGGGACAGGGCCCCCCTACGAGCAGTACTTC. Combining the CDR3 with reference TRBV15 and TRBJ2-7 gives the whole variable domain DAMVIQNPRYQVTQFGKPVTLSCSQTLNHNVMYWYQQKSSQAPKLLFHYYDKDFNNEADTPDNFQSRRPNTSFCFLDIRSPGLGDTAMYLCATRGTGPPYEQYFGPGTRLTVT.

The genes are TRBV5-6 and TRBJ2-1, with 7 positions matching TRBD2. Germline-derived CDR1 and CDR2 are SGHDT and YYEEEE. The length of the CDR3 is 14 residues. V lost 4 bases to trimming and J lost 9 bases; unmatched junction nucleotides: 10. CDR3 bases: TGTGCCAGCAGCGAGAGGGGACTAATCATTGAGCAGTTCTTC. Amino acid sequence: CASSERGLIIEQFF. Full variable domain (outside the CDR3, taken from reference TRBV5-6 and TRBJ2-1): DAGVTQSPTHLIKTRGQQVTLRCSPKSGHDTVSWYQQALGQGPQFIFQYYEEEERQRGNFPDRFSGHQFPNYSSELNVNALLLGDSALYLCASSERGLIIEQFFGPGTRLTVL.

The chain recombines TRBV5-6 with TRBJ2-7; a weak D match, TRBD2 (5 bases). V was shortened by 0 bases and J by 3 bases, with 7 bases between the two germline ends. Germline CDR1 reads SGHDT; CDR2 reads YYEEEE. The length of the CDR3 is 13 residues. As DNA, the CDR3 is TGTGCCAGCAGCTTGGAGGCGGGCTACGAGCAGTACTTC. This sequence encodes CASSLEAGYEQYF.

This rearrangement joins TRBV2 to TRBJ2-7, with D tentatively TRBD1 (6 bases). Trimming pared 0 bases from V and 0 bases from J, leaving 12 bases between. From germline, CDR1 is SNHLY and CDR2 FYNNEI. The CDR3 is made up of 16 amino acids. The chain's CDR3 is CASSEAGDNLSYEQYF. CDR3 in DNA: TGTGCCAGCAGTGAAGCTGGGGACAATCTCTCCTACGAGCAGTACTTC.

This clone occurred once. The rearrangement uses TRBV28 and TRBJ2-1, with TRBD2 matching 7 bases. V shed 3 bases, J shed 0 bases, and the junction held 5 bases outside the gene matches. The CDR3 spans 16 residues. Germline CDR1 is MDHEN and CDR2 is SYDVKM. CDR3 DNA sequence: TGTGCCAGCAGTTTCGTAGGCGGGAGCTCCTACAATGAGCAGTTCTTC. Translation gives CASSFVGGSSYNEQFF.

The chain has TRBV5-6 and TRBJ1-4; 9 bases are a match to TRBD1. Per the germline V gene, CDR1 is SGHDT and CDR2 is YYEEEE. V was clipped by 3 bases and J by 3 bases; unmatched bases: 9. The CDR3 runs to 17 residues. The CDR3 is CASSSLTGGASNEKLFF. CDR3 nucleotides: TGTGCCAGCAGCTCACTCACAGGGGGCGCTTCTAATGAAAAACTGTTTTTT.